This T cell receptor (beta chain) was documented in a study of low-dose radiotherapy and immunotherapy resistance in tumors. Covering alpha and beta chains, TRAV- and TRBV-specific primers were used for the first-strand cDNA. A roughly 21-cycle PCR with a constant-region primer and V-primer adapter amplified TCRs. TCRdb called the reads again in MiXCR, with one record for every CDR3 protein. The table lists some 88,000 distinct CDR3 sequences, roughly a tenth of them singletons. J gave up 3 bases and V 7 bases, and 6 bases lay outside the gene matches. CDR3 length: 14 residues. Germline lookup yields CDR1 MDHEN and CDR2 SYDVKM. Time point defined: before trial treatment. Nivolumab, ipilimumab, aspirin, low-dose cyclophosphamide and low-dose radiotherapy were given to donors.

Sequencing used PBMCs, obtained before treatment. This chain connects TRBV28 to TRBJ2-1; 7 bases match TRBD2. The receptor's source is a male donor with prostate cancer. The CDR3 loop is CASIPSGIYNEQFF. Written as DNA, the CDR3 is TGTGCCAGCATCCCTAGCGGTATCTACAATGAGCAGTTCTTC.